The clone carrying this TCR beta chain was detected a few times. These data belong to a study of blood T cells in healthy people across ages. Those donating, healthy Caucasian individuals from Russia, were aged 6 to 90. The total RNA that was extracted per sample amounted to at least 5 micrograms. V was trimmed by 4 bases and J by 4 bases, leaving 13 bases between them. The germline V gene encodes CDR1 MNHNY and CDR2 SVGAGI (reference sequence). This CDR3 region has 14 residues. Then a second PCR, running about 7 to 11 cycles, was carried out with a sample-barcoded 5' primer and a J-beta primer mix. One entry per CDR3 protein, called by TCRdb with MiXCR from the 5' RACE reads. The sample includes hundreds of thousands of distinct CDR3 sequences, around 24% of them seen just once. These data are also associated with another study on T cells of mothers and their children. That publication notes: Donation involved a few healthy Caucasian mothers and the six children that they had. Over 9.5 million reads per mother and roughly 3 million per child were obtained.

Sequencing used blood. The chain couples TRBV6-6 to TRBJ1-1; no clear D. The source of this sequence is a boy aged 5-17 years in good health. CDR3 residues: CASSLTKGITEAFF. CDR3 in DNA: TGTGCCAGCAGTTTGACTAAGGGAATCACTGAAGCTTTCTTT.